The source of this TCR beta chain is a study of OX40 agonist ivuxolimab in advanced cancers. On cycle 4 day 1 and cycle 7 day 1, as well as at baseline, blood was sampled. This clone has a handful of counts. Germline V gene lookup returns CDR1 LNHDA and CDR2 SQIVND (reference sequence). The CDR3 loop spans 15 amino acids. The ends were cut back, 3 bases at V and 8 bases at J, with 17 bases in the middle. Libraries were prepared by immunoSEQ multiplex PCR; TCRdb keeps only in-frame clonotypes and omits some of them. Among tens of thousands of clones, around 89% were seen once, and the ten largest hold approximately 0.5%.

This clonotype was obtained from an adult with an advanced solid tumor such as melanoma, head and neck, liver or kidney cancer. The sample in question was CD4+ or CD8+ T cells sorted from blood, obtained in a trial of the OX40 agonist ivuxolimab. This chain connects TRBV19 to TRBJ2-1; weak D call: TRBD2 (5 bases). The CDR3 DNA reads TGTGCCAGTAGTATCGTAGGAACAGCGCGGGATGAGCAGTTCTTC. This gives the protein CASSIVGTARDEQFF.